This T cell receptor beta chain was identified during a study of T-cell reconstitution after alpha-beta-depleted transplantation in children (dated by TCRdb to about 2016). About the study as a whole: The study quantitatively tracked T-cell immune reconstitution after TCRalphabeta/CD19-depleted allogeneic hematopoietic cell transplantation in children using TCR repertoire profiling.

This clonotype has only a few counts. Which antigen it targets is not known. No much larger clone exists at a distance of one base, and base qualities are not known. What this sample's treatment or condition label stands for: allogeneic hematopoietic cell transplantation with graft depleted of TCRalphabeta T cells and CD19 B cells. The children who served as transplant recipients had been given grafts of TCRalphabeta/CD19-depleted allogeneic hematopoietic cells. Trimming takes 6 bases off V and 1 base off J; junction bases not matched to a gene: 10. CDR3 length: 16 amino acids, cysteine to phenylalanine. CDR3 DNA only is kept here, 48 bases in frame from base 1. Library generation was performed with PCR. The reads were generated on an Illumina HiSeq 2500. Molecular barcoding was employed in the preparation of TCR libraries, with unique molecular identifiers being used to normalize TCRbeta repertoire quantification. TCRdb reanalyzed the raw reads on its own, using fastp at Q25 for trimming and MiXCR for clone calling, and kept in-frame beta chains. Duplicate CDR3 protein sequences are folded into a single record with the most common DNA and genes. The sample records roughly 570,000 distinct CDR3 sequences, roughly 30% of which are singletons. The top ten clones comprise about 35% of the sample.

Study-wide findings and limitations: In some patients, the high TCRbeta diversity seen at day 60 was put down to recipient T cells and intrathymic progenitors that had survived conditioning. About two months after transplant, the apparently early recovery of alphabetaT-cell counts reportedly depended on just several hundred clones that had expanded rapidly and came from non-depleted graft cells. The frequencies of hyperexpanded clones fell over the following months, and after one year, T-cell counts and TCRbeta diversity were mostly attributed to newly produced T cells.

The source of this sequence is a boy younger than two with Wiskott-Aldrich syndrome, due to receive a stem cell transplant. Sample: PBMCs, taken before TCRalphabeta/CD19-depleted stem cell transplant. The chain is assembled from TRBV12-3 or TRBV12-4 and TRBJ1-1; 8 of the junction bases match TRBD1. In nucleotides, the sequence is TGTGCCAGCAGAATAATCCAGGGGGCCGGGAACACTGAAGCTTTCTTT. Its product reads: CASRIIQGAGNTEAFF.